This TCR beta chain was recorded in a study of OX40 agonist ivuxolimab in advanced cancers. Study details: Aged roughly 20 to 85 with a mean of around 60 years, they were under 85% male.

Profiling relied on immunoSEQ multiplex PCR, and the TCRdb table lists in-frame clones only, not all of them. The sample lists 42,000 or so clones; around four fifths were seen once. The germline V and J ends were trimmed by 4 bases and 5 bases, with 15 bases remaining between them. This CDR3 has 15 residues. The germline gives CDR1 MGHDK, CDR2 SYGVNS. Sequencing was performed on CD4+ or CD8+ T cells sorted from blood, taken in a trial of the OX40 agonist ivuxolimab. This TCR came from an adult with an advanced solid tumor such as melanoma, head and neck, liver or kidney cancer. The V gene is TRBV25-1, the J gene TRBJ1-5; TRBD1 is a possible D gene (6 bases). The CDR3 coding sequence is TGTGCCAGCAGTGCCGGGACACTTCCCCATCAGCCCCAGCATTTT. This translates into CASSAGTLPHQPQHF.